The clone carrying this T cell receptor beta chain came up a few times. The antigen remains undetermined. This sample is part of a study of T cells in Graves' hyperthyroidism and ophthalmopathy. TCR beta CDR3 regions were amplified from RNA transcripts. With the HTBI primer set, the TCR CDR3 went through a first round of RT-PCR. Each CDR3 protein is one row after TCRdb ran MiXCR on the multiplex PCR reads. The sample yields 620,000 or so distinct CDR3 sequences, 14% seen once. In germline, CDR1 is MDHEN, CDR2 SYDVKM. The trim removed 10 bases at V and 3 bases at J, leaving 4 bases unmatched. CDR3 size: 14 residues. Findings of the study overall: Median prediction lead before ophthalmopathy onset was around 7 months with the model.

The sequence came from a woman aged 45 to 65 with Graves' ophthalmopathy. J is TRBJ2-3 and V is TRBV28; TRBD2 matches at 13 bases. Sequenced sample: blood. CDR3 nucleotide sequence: TGTGCCATGGGGACTAGCGGGAAGACAGATACGCAGTATTTT. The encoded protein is CAMGTSGKTDTQYF. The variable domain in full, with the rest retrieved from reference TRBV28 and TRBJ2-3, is DVKVTQSSRYLVKRTGEKVFLECVQDMDHENMFWYRQDPGLGLRLIYFSYDVKMKEKGDIPEGYSVSREKKERFSLILESASTNQTSMYLCAMGTSGKTDTQYFGPGTRLTVL.